This TCR beta chain was sequenced in a study of radiotherapy plus CTLA-4 blockade in lung cancer. Study at large: Disease control was achieved by about 29% of patients, and objective responses by 18%.

With 10 bases removed from V and 0 bases from J, the gap between germline ends came to 11 bases. The CDR3 totals 13 residues. Germline V gives CDR1 SNHLY, CDR2 FYNNEI. In this sample, this clone turned up once. Its cognate antigen is unknown. Study-wide results and caveats: Radiotherapy with ipilimumab was followed by blood expansion of tumor-derived clones. Dynamics of early blood T cell clones, together with interferon-beta, were reportedly the best predictors of response.

Using immunoSEQ multiplex PCR, the repertoire was profiled, and TCRdb retains in-frame clones only, with some absent. This table holds fewer than 75,000 clones, 80% to 90% found once. V and J are TRBV2 and TRBJ2-3, with no clear D. This TCR was sampled from a human donor with non-small cell lung cancer that progressed on radiotherapy plus ipilimumab. The sequences come from peripheral blood, collected from a patient treated with radiotherapy plus ipilimumab. CDR3 coding DNA: TGTGCCATCGGGCTCTCTAGCACAGATACGCAGTATTTT. This sequence encodes CAIGLSSTDTQYF. The whole variable domain, remainder taken from reference TRBV2 and TRBJ2-3, is EPEVTQTPSHQVTQMGQEVILRCVPISNHLYFYWYRQILGQKVEFLVSFYNNEISEKSEIFDDQFSVERPDGSNFTLKIRSTKLEDSAMYFCAIGLSSTDTQYFGPGTRLTVL.